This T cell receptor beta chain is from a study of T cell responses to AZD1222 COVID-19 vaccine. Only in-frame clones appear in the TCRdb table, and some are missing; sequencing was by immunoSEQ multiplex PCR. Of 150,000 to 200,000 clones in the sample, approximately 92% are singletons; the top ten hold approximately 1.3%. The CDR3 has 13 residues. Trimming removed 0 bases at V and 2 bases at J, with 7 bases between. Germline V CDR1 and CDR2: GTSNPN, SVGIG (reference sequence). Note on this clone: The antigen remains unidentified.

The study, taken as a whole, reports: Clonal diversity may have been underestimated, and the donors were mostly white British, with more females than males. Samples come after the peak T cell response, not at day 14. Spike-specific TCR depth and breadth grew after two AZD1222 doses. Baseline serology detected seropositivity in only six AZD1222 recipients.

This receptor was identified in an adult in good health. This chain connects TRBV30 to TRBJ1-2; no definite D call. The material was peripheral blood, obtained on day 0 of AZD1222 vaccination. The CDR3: CAWSVTRNYGYTF. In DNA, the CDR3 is TGTGCCTGGAGTGTCACCCGGAACTATGGCTACACCTTC.